This is a list of T cell receptor beta chains from one sample in a study of blood T cell repertoires in COVID-19. TCRdb's copy holds only in-frame clones and misses some; the assay was immunoSEQ multiplex PCR. The sample carries fewer than 400,000 clones, around 84% recorded once. Sequencing was done on a sample of peripheral blood. These receptors originate from a human donor in a cohort sampled during active COVID-19. The conserved cysteine and the conserved F or W are not part of the CDR3 here. A D gene is named only where the DNA matches it firmly.

cdr3_length	j_call	d_call	v_call	cdr3_aa
12	TRBJ2-3	TRBD1	TRBV29-1	SATTGTHTDTQY
13	TRBJ2-2	TRBD1	TRBV7-6	ASSISDRGTGELF
13	TRBJ2-7	.	TRBV7-8	ASSLGRDFQLEQY
12	TRBJ2-5	.	TRBV7-2	ASSLAGLGETQY
9	TRBJ2-1	.	TRBV29-1	SGSSYNEQF
11	TRBJ2-5	.	TRBV6-5	ASTNRGGGAQY
12	TRBJ2-1	TRBD2	TRBV29-1	SVVRQGLYNEQF
15	TRBJ2-6	.	TRBV19	ASSIDRAGLEANVLT
15	TRBJ2-7	TRBD1	TRBV6-2/TRBV6-3	ASSYPPGQGKGYEQY
11	TRBJ2-3	.	TRBV5-4	ASSWTSTDTQY
10	TRBJ2-7	TRBD2	TRBV12-3/TRBV12-4	ASSSGPYEQY
13	TRBJ1-5	TRBD1	TRBV7-8	ASSPRTGVKQPQH
11	TRBJ1-2	TRBD1	TRBV19	ASSARQGAGYT
14	TRBJ2-5	TRBD1	TRBV5-5	ASSLTGGRGQETQY
10	TRBJ2-5	.	TRBV12-3/TRBV12-4	ASARGQTAQY
13	TRBJ2-7	TRBD1	TRBV6-5	ASIRGGTGSYEQY